This T cell receptor beta chain came from a study of CD8 T cells in Susac syndrome. The CDR3 spans 18 residues. Trimming removed 2 bases from V and 0 bases from J; junction bases left unmatched: 6. Germline V gives CDR1 SGHTA, CDR2 FQGTGA. The authors reverse transcribed roughly 0.5 to 1 ug RNA with random hexamers. Amplification of TCR beta CDR3 was carried out by immunoSEQ multiplex PCR, which covered 54 Vbeta and 13 Jbeta segments. TCRdb redid the calling of the immunoSEQ multiplex PCR reads with MiXCR, one entry per CDR3 protein. The sample has around 110,000 distinct CDR3 sequences; roughly 94% are singletons.

The rearrangement joins TRBV7-3 to TRBJ2-3, with TRBD2 identical over 12 bases. This clonotype originated in a human donor with Susac syndrome. The sample taken for sequencing was CD8+ T cells from PBMCs. The CDR3 bases are TGTGCCAGCAGCTTATTGACTAGCGGGGGTGATAGCACAGATACGCAGTATTTT. It codes for CASSLLTSGGDSTDTQYF. Full variable domain (outside the CDR3, taken from reference TRBV7-3 and TRBJ2-3): GAGVSQTPSNKVTEKGKYVELRCDPISGHTALYWYRQSLGQGPEFLIYFQGTGAADDSGLPNDRFFAVRPEGSVSTLKIQRTERGDSAVYLCASSLLTSGGDSTDTQYFGPGTRLTVL.